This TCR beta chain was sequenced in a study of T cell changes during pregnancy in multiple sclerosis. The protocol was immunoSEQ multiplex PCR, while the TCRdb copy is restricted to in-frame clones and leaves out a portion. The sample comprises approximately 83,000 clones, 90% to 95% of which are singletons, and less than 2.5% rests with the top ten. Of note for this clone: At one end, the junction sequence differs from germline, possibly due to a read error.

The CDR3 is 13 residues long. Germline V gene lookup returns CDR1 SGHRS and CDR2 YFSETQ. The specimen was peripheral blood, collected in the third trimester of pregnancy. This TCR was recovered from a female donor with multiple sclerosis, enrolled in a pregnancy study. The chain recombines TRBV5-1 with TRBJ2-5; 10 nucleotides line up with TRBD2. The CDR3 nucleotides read TGCGCCAGCAGCTTGGCCTCAGCGGGAGGGGCCGACTTC. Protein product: CASSLASAGGADF.